The 32 T cell receptor beta chains in this list originate from one sample, sequenced in a study of immune evolution from preneoplasia to lung adenocarcinoma. TCRdb's copy holds only in-frame clones and misses some; the assay was immunoSEQ multiplex PCR. This sample yields 4,400 or so clones, of which more than 75% are seen a single time; just over 8% belongs to the top ten. Sequencing was performed on FFPE lung adenocarcinoma in situ tissue. These receptor sequences come from a person between 65 and 79 years old with lung adenocarcinoma.

This chain uses TRBV19 with TRBJ2-7; D remains unclear. Trimming stripped 3 bases from V and 5 bases from J, with 11 bases between. Germline CDR1 reads LNHDA; CDR2 reads SQIVND (reference sequence). This CDR3 has 13 residues. CDR3 nucleotide sequence: TGTGCCAGTAGTATCTCGCGACGAGACGAGCAGTACTTC. This translates into CASSISRRDEQYF.

The J gene is TRBJ2-1, the V gene TRBV5-4; 8 bases agree with TRBD2. J was trimmed by 8 bases and V by 7 bases; bases with no gene match: 8. The germline V gene has CDR1 SGHNT and CDR2 YYREEE (reference sequence). The CDR3 loop spans 13 amino acids. The CDR3 here is CASRTGGRHEQFF. The CDR3, as DNA: TGTGCCAGCCGGACGGGGGGGCGTCATGAGCAGTTCTTC.

The CDR3 region has the DNA TGCGCCAGCAGTTTGAACCAGCAAGCCAGAGAGCTGTTTTTT. It specifies CASSLNQQARELFF. The chain is built from TRBV10-1 and TRBJ2-2; no clear D. Trimming shortened V by 5 bases and J by 11 bases, and 18 bases separated the two germline ends. This CDR3 comprises 14 residues. Germline V CDR1 and CDR2: WNHNN, SYGVQD (reference sequence).

V gene TRBV7-6 combines with J gene TRBJ2-7; either TRBD1 or TRBD2 may fit D (5 bases each). V dropped 3 bases and J dropped 0 bases, with 15 bases sitting between them. CDR3 size: 16 residues. Germline V CDR1 and CDR2: SGHVS, FNYEAQ. CDR3 DNA: TGTGCCAGCAGCTTCAGGGCGGGCGCCCGCTCCTACGAGCAGTACTTC. Translated, it gives CASSFRAGARSYEQYF. Variable domain in full (rest from reference TRBV7-6 and TRBJ2-7): GAGVSQSPRYKVTKRGQDVALRCDPISGHVSLYWYRQALGQGPEFLTYFNYEAQQDKSGLPNDRFSAERPEGSISTLTIQRTEQRDSAMYRCASSFRAGARSYEQYFGPGTRLTVT.

The rearrangement joins TRBV28 to TRBJ2-1; 8 bases match TRBD1. Per germline, CDR1 MDHEN and CDR2 SYDVKM. The CDR3 covers 16 residues. J lost 4 bases, V lost 8 bases, and 13 bases had no gene match. The CDR3 reads CASGSIGDRSYNEQFF. Written as DNA, the CDR3 is TGTGCCAGCGGTTCTATCGGGGACAGGAGTTACAATGAGCAGTTCTTC.

CDR3 loop: CASSPGSGWRLGELFF. CDR3 nucleotides: TGCGCCAGCAGTCCGGGGAGCGGGTGGAGATTAGGTGAGCTGTTTTTT. The chain is built from TRBV23-1 and TRBJ2-2; D might be TRBD2 (6 bases). TRBV23-1 is given ORF status, its function remaining uncertain. The CDR3 runs 16 residues. Trimming cost V 4 bases and J 11 bases, with 23 bases left between them.

The J gene is TRBJ2-7, the V gene TRBV19; TRBD2 matches at 10 bases. With V trimmed by 3 bases and J by 3 bases, 5 bases remained unmatched. CDR1 LNHDA and CDR2 SQIVND come from the germline V gene (reference sequence). This CDR3 contains 15 residues. The CDR3 region is CASSITSGDYYEQYF. In DNA form, the CDR3 reads TGTGCCAGTAGTATTACTAGCGGGGATTACTACGAGCAGTACTTC.

This chain connects TRBV30 to TRBJ2-7; 9 positions agree with TRBD2. J was trimmed by 3 bases and V by 5 bases; bases with no gene match: 8. Germline V gene sequence: CDR1 GTSNPN, CDR2 SVGIG (reference sequence). The CDR3 loop spans 14 amino acids. The CDR3 here is CAWGRTSVNYEQYF. For the CDR3, the DNA is TGTGCCTGGGGGAGGACTAGCGTAAACTACGAGCAGTACTTC.

This clone was recorded a few times. The genes are TRBV5-4 and TRBJ2-7, with unresolved D. The CDR3 spans 14 residues. Per germline, CDR1 SGHNT and CDR2 YYREEE (reference sequence). V lost 1 base and J lost 1, with 9 bases in between. This CDR3 reads CASSLRAESYEQYF. The CDR3 DNA follows: TGTGCCAGCAGCTTGCGGGCGGAATCCTACGAGCAGTACTTC.

This chain joins TRBV6-1 and TRBJ2-3, with TRBD2 identical over 8 bases. The CDR3 totals 15 residues. CDR1 and CDR2 (germline): MNHNS, SASEGT. With 7 bases clipped from V and 1 base from J, the junction kept 7 bases outside the gene matches. The CDR3 nucleotides are TGTGCCAGCACCCGAGCGGGAGTCCGCACAGATACGCAGTATTTT. Translating it yields CASTRAGVRTDTQYF.

The rearrangement links TRBV7-3 to TRBJ2-1, with 7 positions matching TRBD1. This CDR3 comprises 15 residues. CDR1 is SGHTA and CDR2 is FQGTGA in the germline V gene. The V segment lost 2 bases and the J segment 4 bases; nucleotides outside the gene matches: 5. This CDR3 reads CASSLEGAGYNEQFF. CDR3 DNA: TGTGCCAGCAGCTTAGAGGGGGCCGGGTACAATGAGCAGTTCTTC.

The chain carries TRBV11-2 and TRBJ2-1; perhaps TRBD2 as D (6 bases). Germline-derived CDR1 and CDR2 are SGHAT and FQNNGV. V was trimmed by 5 bases and J by 4 bases, leaving 12 bases between them. CDR3 length: 14 amino acids. The CDR3 DNA sequence: TGTGCCAGCAGCGAGGAGGGATGGTACAATGAGCAGTTCTTC. It is translated as CASSEEGWYNEQFF.

The J gene is TRBJ2-7, the V gene TRBV7-8; D ambiguous. The germline CDR1 and CDR2 sequences are SGHVS and FQNEAQ. The CDR3 extends over 14 amino acids. The ends were cut back, 3 bases at V and 5 bases at J, with 14 bases in the middle. CDR3 nucleotide sequence: TGTGCCAGCAGCTTCCGAGTGGGGTCCCACGAGCAGTACTTC. Its translation is CASSFRVGSHEQYF.

The chain links TRBV20-1 to TRBJ2-1; a weak D match, TRBD2 (6 bases). From germline, CDR1 is DFQATT and CDR2 SNEGSKA (reference sequence). Trimming pared 3 bases from V and 7 bases from J, leaving 7 bases between. The CDR3 loop spans 11 amino acids. The CDR3 region is CSARAGNEQFF. CDR3 DNA: TGCAGTGCTAGGGCGGGGAATGAGCAGTTCTTC.

V is TRBV2 and J is TRBJ2-2, with 9 positions matching TRBD1. Per germline, CDR1 SNHLY and CDR2 FYNNEI. The junction had 9 bases not matched to a gene; V was cut back by 6 bases and J by 4 bases. The CDR3 spans 16 residues. CDR3 sequence reads: CASSGTGSIGTGELFF. CDR3 in DNA: TGTGCCAGCAGCGGGACAGGGAGCATAGGCACCGGGGAGCTGTTTTTT.

This chain joins TRBV6-5 and TRBJ1-5; weak D call: TRBD1 (5 bases). The germline gives CDR1 MNHEY, CDR2 SVGAGI. V shed 5 bases and J shed 5 bases, with 13 bases lying between them. The CDR3 loop spans 14 amino acids. The CDR3 DNA sequence: TGTGCCAGCAGTCCCCGGGACCGGGATCAGCCCCAGCATTTT. Translated, it gives CASSPRDRDQPQHF.

The chain is built from TRBV19 and TRBJ2-1, with 7 bases that match TRBD1. V dropped 5 bases and J dropped 11; count of bases not matched to a gene: 9. Germline V gene data show CDR1 as LNHDA and CDR2 as SQIVND (reference sequence). This CDR3 comprises 13 residues. The CDR3 reads CASSGGQRFKQFF. The CDR3 DNA follows: TGTGCCAGTAGTGGGGGACAGCGTTTTAAGCAGTTCTTC.

The chain uses TRBV12-1 and TRBJ2-3; the table calls TRBD2, which could not be checked here. TRBV12-1 is termed a pseudogene. This CDR3 has 18 residues. This chain's CDR3 is CASTILALAGWGTDTQYF. In nucleotides, the CDR3 is TGTGCCAGCACCATCTTGGCCCTAGCGGGGTGGGGCACAGATACGCAGTATTTT.

The genes are TRBV9 and TRBJ2-7; D is possibly TRBD1 or TRBD2 (6 bases each). With 0 bases removed from V and 7 bases from J, the gap between germline ends came to 20 bases. Germline V gene lookup returns CDR1 SGDLS and CDR2 YYNGEE. The CDR3 sequence is 16 residues long. CDR3 amino acids: CASSVVPGAGSREQYF. The CDR3 nucleotides read TGTGCCAGCAGCGTAGTACCAGGGGCGGGGAGTCGAGAGCAGTACTTC.

The J gene is TRBJ2-7, the V gene TRBV29-1, with D tentatively TRBD1 (5 bases). Germline V gives CDR1 SQVTM, CDR2 ANQGSEA. The CDR3 loop spans 12 amino acids. V was pared by 5 bases and J by 2 bases, with 10 bases between. The CDR3 bases are TGCAGCGTTTCCACAGGTACCTACGAGCAGTACTTC. Translated, it gives CSVSTGTYEQYF.

The chain combines TRBV30 with TRBJ1-3, with 11 bases identical to TRBD1. Germline V CDR1 and CDR2: GTSNPN, SVGIG (reference sequence). The CDR3 runs to 14 residues. V trimming: 1 base; J trimming: 8 bases; junction bases outside the gene matches: 4. CDR3 sequence reads: CAWSGTGGQDTIYF. Written as DNA, the CDR3 is TGTGCCTGGAGTGGGACAGGGGGCCAGGACACCATATATTTT.

The rearrangement joins TRBV27 to TRBJ2-5; tentative D call: TRBD2 (6 bases). V lost 5 bases and J lost 1, with 23 bases in between. The V gene's germline CDR1 is MNHEY and CDR2 SMNVEV (reference sequence). The length of the CDR3 is 18 residues. CDR3 coding DNA: TGTGCCAGCAGTAATTTGGTGACGGGAGTCGGAGGCCAAGAGACCCAGTACTTC. This encodes CASSNLVTGVGGQETQYF.

CDR3 sequence reads: CASSLTSGPTYEQYF. The DNA for the CDR3 is TGCGCCAGCAGCCTGACTAGCGGGCCAACCTACGAGCAGTACTTC. J is TRBJ2-7 and V is TRBV4-1; 10 bases match TRBD2. Germline V CDR1 and CDR2: MGHRA, YSYEKL. Unmatched junction bases numbered 5, after V lost 4 bases and J lost 2 bases. The CDR3 spans 15 residues.

The CDR3 coding sequence is TGTGCCAGCAGTGAAAGGGGGCGGGACACCGGGGAGCTGTTTTTT. Encoded protein: CASSERGRDTGELFF. This chain uses TRBV25-1 with TRBJ2-2; 7 nucleotides line up with TRBD1. V lost 2 bases to trimming and J lost 3 bases; unmatched junction nucleotides: 3. Germline V CDR1 and CDR2: MGHDK, SYGVNS. The CDR3 loop spans 15 amino acids.

A few counts support this clone. CDR3: CATVLVDIQYF. The CDR3 nucleotides read TGTGCCACCGTGCTGGTTGACATTCAGTACTTC. The V gene is TRBV2, the J gene TRBJ2-4; D uncertain. This CDR3 contains 11 residues. V was pared by 10 bases and J by 8 bases, with 12 bases between. CDR1 and CDR2 (germline): SNHLY, FYNNEI.

This rearrangement joins TRBV15 to TRBJ2-1; D gene unclear. Trimming left V 2 bases short and J 15 bases short, with 41 bases between. Per germline, CDR1 LNHNV and CDR2 YYDKDF (reference sequence). This CDR3 region has 21 residues. The CDR3 loop reads CATSRIPGVLHLTYSTQAAFF. For the CDR3, the DNA is TGTGCCACCAGCAGAATACCTGGAGTGCTACATCTGACTTACAGTACCCAAGCTGCGTTCTTC.

This clone has just a few counts. CDR3 protein: CASSPRMNTEAFF. The DNA of the CDR3 is TGTGCCAGCAGTCCTCGCATGAACACTGAAGCTTTCTTT. The chain employs TRBV28 and TRBJ1-1; D gene unclear. Germline V gene lookup returns CDR1 MDHEN and CDR2 SYDVKM. The CDR3 length is 13 residues. Trimming took off 5 bases at V and 0 bases at J, with 7 bases between the two ends.

This rearrangement joins TRBV28 to TRBJ2-7; unclear D gene. The germline CDR1 and CDR2 sequences are MDHEN and SYDVKM. Trimming shortened V by 4 bases and J by 9 bases, and 16 bases separated the two germline ends. This CDR3 is built from 13 residues. The CDR3 nucleotides are TGTGCCAGCAGTTCCCCCGGTCGTTATTGGCAGTACTTC. Amino acid sequence: CASSSPGRYWQYF.

The chain couples TRBV20-1 to TRBJ2-7; D unresolved. The CDR3 covers 11 residues. CDR1 is DFQATT and CDR2 is SNEGSKA in the germline V gene (reference sequence). V was shortened by 0 bases and J by 5 bases, with 5 bases between the two germline ends. CDR3 amino acids: CSARDTHEQYF. DNA of the CDR3: TGCAGTGCTAGAGATACCCACGAGCAGTACTTC.

This chain links TRBV5-4 with TRBJ2-3, with D tentatively TRBD2 (7 bases). The CDR3 is 16 amino acids. V gave up 0 bases and J gave up 1 base, with 12 bases separating them. Germline V lookup: CDR1 SGHNT, CDR2 YYREEE (reference sequence). CDR3 protein: CASSLGGGGGTDTQYF. The CDR3 DNA reads TGTGCCAGCAGCTTGGGCGGGGGCGGGGGCACAGATACGCAGTATTTT.

V gene TRBV18 combines with J gene TRBJ2-4; tentatively, D is TRBD1 or TRBD2 (5 bases each). Germline values: CDR1 KGHSH, CDR2 LQKENI. This CDR3 region has 17 residues. V was cut by 3 bases and J by 4 bases, with 19 bases left in between. CDR3 bases: TGTGCCAGCTCACCCGGGCAGGGTGCGGAGGAAAAAAACATTCAGTACTTC. Protein product: CASSPGQGAEEKNIQYF. The entire variable domain, with the rest obtained from reference TRBV18 and TRBJ2-4, is as follows: NAGVMQNPRHLVRRRGQEARLRCSPMKGHSHVYWYRQLPEEGLKFMVYLQKENIIDESGMPKERFSAEFPKEGPSILRIQQVVRGDSAAYFCASSPGQGAEEKNIQYFGAGTRLSVL.

CDR3 sequence: CASSHPGQGGNEQYF. Written as DNA, the CDR3 is TGCGCCAGCAGTCACCCCGGACAGGGAGGGAACGAGCAGTACTTC. V gene TRBV10-2 combines with J gene TRBJ2-7; perhaps TRBD1 as D (8 bases). The CDR3 is 15 residues long. Deletions cut 5 bases from V and 5 bases from J, with 19 bases between. The germline V gene has CDR1 WSHSY and CDR2 SAAADI.